The clone carrying this T cell receptor (beta chain) was picked up a small number of times. All donors were healthy HIV-negative adults lacking recent acute infections or vaccinations. The CDR3 has 12 amino acids. The germline V and J ends were trimmed by 2 bases and 7 bases, with 9 bases remaining between them. Germline V gives CDR1 SQVTM, CDR2 ANQGSEA. This entry is derived from a study of shared clonotypes between healthy human individuals. The table came from immunoSEQ multiplex PCR; TCRdb's copy has only in-frame clones and leaves some out. The sample carries fewer than 400,000 clones, under 80% recorded once.

This TCR derives from a man aged 25 to 45 in good health. The specimen was memory CD4+ T cells sorted from blood. As to subset: CD45RA-negative fraction. V gene TRBV29-1 combines with J gene TRBJ2-4; a weak D match, TRBD1 (6 bases). CDR3 DNA sequence: TGCAGCGTTGAATATGGGGGCAACATTCAGTACTTC. Protein sequence: CSVEYGGNIQYF.